This T cell receptor (beta chain) was sequenced for a study of cytomegalovirus exposure and HLA in healthy donors. The donors were members of the approximately 130-subject validation cohort (separate from the approximately 670-subject first cohort). Whole-study findings and limits: The majority of TCR sequences were rare, yet some public TCRs appeared in many donors.

The CDR3 is made up of 11 amino acids. V was clipped by 4 bases and J by 14 bases; unmatched bases: 4. The V gene's germline CDR1 is SGHTA and CDR2 FQGNSA. Concerning this clone itself: Its specificity is unknown.

Generated by immunoSEQ multiplex PCR, the TCRdb table keeps only in-frame clones and is missing some. The sample shows about 160,000 clones, roughly 96% of them seen only once. The V call is TRBV7-2, the J call TRBJ2-1, with 8 bases that match TRBD1. The TCR was taken from a woman between 18 and 29 years old in good health and CMV-seronegative. Sequenced input: PBMCs. The CDR3 loop is CASSSGQEEFF. The CDR3 nucleotides are TGTGCCAGCAGCTCGGGACAGGAGGAGTTCTTC.